The following is a T cell receptor (beta chain) sequence with its context. The antigen is undetermined. The record originates from a study of shared clonotypes between healthy human individuals. Study summary: Plates per donor: three CD4 naive, three CD4 memory, two CD8 naive, one CD8 memory.

Study observations and caveats: With a few donors compared, around 5% of naive CD4 clonotypes were shared. Sample collection involved blood only; tissue repertoires are likely different.

Per the study methods: Junction-only sequences produced by ImmunoSEQ had no quality scores, so filtering differed. The method was immunoSEQ multiplex PCR; TCRdb's version includes in-frame clones alone and lacks a portion of them. Clonal size and the V and J genes are those of that table, whereas D and trimming came from the DNA. The sample shows roughly 2 million clones, roughly 96% of them seen only once. This CDR3 is built from 14 residues. Germline CDR1 LNHNV, CDR2 YYDKDF (reference sequence). With 4 bases clipped from V and 6 bases from J, the junction kept 3 bases outside the gene matches. The rearrangement links TRBV15 to TRBJ2-1, with 10 bases aligning to TRBD2. This TCR derives from a man aged 18 to 30 in good health. Sequenced material: naive CD4+ T cells sorted from blood. The subset is: CD45RA+ positively selected. CDR3 DNA: TGTGCCACCAGCAAACTAGCGGGGTTCAATGAGCAGTTCTTC. Translating it yields CATSKLAGFNEQFF.